This TCR beta chain was sequenced in a study of T cell repertoires in cytomegalovirus infection. Study overall: Indicated by public TCR beta signatures were CMV infection and matching HLA type. Points from the study as a whole: Carriage of CMV together with the relevant HLA was identifiable through cumulative public TCR beta family frequency.

The CDR3 consists of 13 residues. Trimming took 5 bases from V and 10 from J; bases not matched to a gene: 7. CDR1 is MNHEY, CDR2 SMNVEV, per germline (reference sequence). The table lists this clonotype with a few counts. The antigen is not known. TCRdb re-called the reads with MiXCR, one entry per CDR3 protein. This table has 400,000 to 550,000 distinct CDR3 sequences, around 11% appearing once. The sequencing sample was made of PBMCs. The receptor comes from a human donor in good health (CMV status not recorded). Some clones in this sample may be carry-over from other donors' samples. The chain combines TRBV27 with TRBJ1-4; TRBD1 aligns across 7 bases. CDR3 DNA: TGTGCCAGCAGTGCACGACAGGGCAGAAAACTGTTTTTT. Translating gives CASSARQGRKLFF.